The source of this T cell receptor (beta chain) is a study of blood T cells in healthy people across ages. Study results and limitations: Naive T cell percentage and TCR beta diversity correlated strongly.

On this clonotype itself: Its antigen remains unidentified.

A sample-barcoded 5' primer and a J-beta primer mix were used in a second PCR of about 7 to 11 cycles. Individual samples furnished no less than 3 million CDR3-containing paired-end reads apiece. TCRdb redid the calling of the 5' RACE reads with MiXCR, one entry per CDR3 protein. Of fewer than 2 million distinct CDR3 sequences in the sample, roughly two fifths were seen once. Germline V gene lookup returns CDR1 DFQATT and CDR2 SNEGSKA (reference sequence). Trimming shortened V by 0 bases and J by 5 bases, and 17 bases separated the two germline ends. CDR3 length: 16 amino acids. The clonotype comes from a human donor in good health. The chain has TRBV20-1 and TRBJ1-5; D unclear. Sequenced input: blood. The CDR3 spells CSARDPEQTKDQPQHF. CDR3 sequence (DNA): TGCAGTGCTAGAGATCCGGAACAGACAAAGGATCAGCCCCAGCATTTT.